The 6 T cell receptor beta chains reported below all come from one sample, sequenced in a study of graft-versus-host responses after intestinal transplantation. Antigens for these TCRs are unknown. TCRdb keeps only in-frame clones here, not all; method: immunoSEQ multiplex PCR. Here the sample spans fewer than 120,000 clones, around 93% being singletons. Sequenced material: unstimulated CD8+ T cells sorted from spleen or lymph node cells, taken before intestinal transplant. These receptors were taken from a human donor who received an intestinal transplant.

The chain uses TRBV5-6 and TRBJ2-5, with 10 bases lining up with TRBD1. Germline V gives CDR1 SGHDT, CDR2 YYEEEE. Trimming took 0 bases from V and 4 from J; bases not matched to a gene: 3. The CDR3 spans 15 residues. The CDR3 DNA reads as TGTGCCAGCAGCTTGGTTGGGGACAGGGGAGAGACCCAGTACTTC. Residues: CASSLVGDRGETQYF.

The rearrangement joins TRBV6-1 to TRBJ1-2, with D unclear. Trimming shortened V by 4 bases and J by 8 bases, and 14 bases separated the two germline ends. This CDR3 comprises 13 residues. The germline V gene encodes CDR1 MNHNS and CDR2 SASEGT. The CDR3 bases are TGTGCCAGCAGTGGACTTTGGACGGGAGGCTACACCTTC. This gives the protein CASSGLWTGGYTF.

The chain uses TRBV14 and TRBJ1-6; a weak D match, TRBD1 (5 bases). This CDR3 contains 13 residues. The germline V gene encodes CDR1 SGHDN and CDR2 FVKESK. Trimming took 3 bases from V and 10 from J, leaving 10 bases between them. CDR3 DNA sequence: TGTGCCAGCAGCCAGCAGGGCCGCTCACCCCTCCACTTT. It yields the protein CASSQQGRSPLHF.

The gene calls are TRBV10-1 and TRBJ2-7; D possibly corresponds to TRBD1 (6 bases). Germline CDR1 is WNHNN and CDR2 is SYGVQD (reference sequence). V was clipped by 3 bases and J by 2 bases, with 14 bases between them. This CDR3 has 15 residues. CDR3 nucleotide sequence: TGCGCCAGCAGTGACCCTCGGGCAGGGGCCTACGAGCAGTACTTC. Translating it yields CASSDPRAGAYEQYF.

The chain has TRBV29-1 and TRBJ1-4, with 8 bases lining up with TRBD1. CDR1 is SQVTM, CDR2 ANQGSEA, per germline. The CDR3 extends over 15 amino acids. V dropped 7 bases and J dropped 5; count of bases not matched to a gene: 12. The CDR3 sequence: CSAQYLQGANEKLFF. The CDR3, as DNA: TGCAGCGCCCAGTACCTCCAGGGGGCGAATGAAAAACTGTTTTTT.

The chain joins TRBV19 to TRBJ2-1; D may be TRBD2 (6 bases). This CDR3 is 14 amino acids long. Trimming stripped 5 bases from V and 1 base from J, with 9 bases between. Germline-derived CDR1 and CDR2 are LNHDA and SQIVND (reference sequence). This CDR3 reads CASSFAGSYNEQFF. For the CDR3, the DNA is TGTGCCAGTAGTTTTGCGGGATCCTACAATGAGCAGTTCTTC.